The entry below gives a single T cell receptor (beta chain) sequence along with its context. This entry comes from a study of blood T cell repertoires in COVID-19. Sequencing used immunoSEQ multiplex PCR; TCRdb keeps in-frame clones, though not all of them. The profile covers roughly 220,000 clones, with around four fifths appearing a single time and 20% taken by the ten largest. Looked up from germline, CDR1 is SGHTS and CDR2 is YDEGEE. The CDR3 spans 15 residues. V lost 0 bases and J lost 5, with 12 bases in between. V and J are TRBV5-8 and TRBJ1-5, with D perhaps TRBD1 (6 bases). The origin of this receptor is a man aged 25-45 years with active or convalescent COVID-19. Input material: peripheral blood. In DNA, the CDR3 is TGTGCCAGCAGCTTGGACGGCAGGGGTTATCAGCCCCAGCATTTT. Residues: CASSLDGRGYQPQHF.